Included here is one T cell receptor (beta chain) sequence, with context. The target antigen is unknown. Sequencing used immunoSEQ multiplex PCR; TCRdb keeps in-frame clones, though not all of them. The table shows 99,000 or so clones, with 88% occurring only once. These data are taken from a study of T cell responses to AZD1222 COVID-19 vaccine. Study outcomes and limitations: The sample set comprised mostly white British donors with more females, and clonal diversity was possibly underestimated.

The origin of this receptor is an adult in good health. Sequencing used peripheral blood, obtained on day 0 of AZD1222 vaccination.

The CDR3 DNA sequence: TGTGCCAGCAGTTACGGTGCGCAGGGAAATGAAAAACTGTTTTTT. It specifies CASSYGAQGNEKLFF. The chain is built from TRBV6-5 and TRBJ1-4, with D perhaps TRBD1 (5 bases). Trimming took off 2 bases at V and 5 bases at J, with 12 bases between the two ends. The CDR3 runs 15 residues. The germline CDR1 and CDR2 sequences are MNHEY and SVGAGI.